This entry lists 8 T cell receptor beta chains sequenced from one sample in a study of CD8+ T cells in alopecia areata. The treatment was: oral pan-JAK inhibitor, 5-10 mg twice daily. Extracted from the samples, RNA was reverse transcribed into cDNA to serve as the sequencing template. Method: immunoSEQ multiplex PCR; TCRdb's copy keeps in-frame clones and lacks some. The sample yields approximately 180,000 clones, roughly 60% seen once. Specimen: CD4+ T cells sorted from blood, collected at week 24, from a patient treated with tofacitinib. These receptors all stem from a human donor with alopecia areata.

CDR3: CSDLRQGRTEAFF. The CDR3 DNA reads as TGCAGCGACCTCAGACAGGGAAGAACTGAAGCTTTCTTT. The gene calls are TRBV29-1 and TRBJ1-1; 7 nucleotides agree with TRBD1. Germline V gene lookup returns CDR1 SQVTM and CDR2 ANQGSEA. This CDR3 comprises 13 residues. With 7 bases clipped from V and 5 bases from J, the junction kept 10 bases outside the gene matches. Together with reference TRBV29-1 and TRBJ1-1, the CDR3 gives the full variable domain: SAVISQKPSRDICQRGTSLTIQCQVDSQVTMMFWYRQQPGQSLTLIATANQGSEATYESGFVIDKFPISRPNLTFSTLTVSNMSPEDSSIYLCSDLRQGRTEAFFGQGTRLTVV.

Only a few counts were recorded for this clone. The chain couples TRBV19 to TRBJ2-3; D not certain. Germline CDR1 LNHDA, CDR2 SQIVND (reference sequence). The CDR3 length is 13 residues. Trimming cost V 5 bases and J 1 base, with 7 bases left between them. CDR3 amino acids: CASSPARTDTQYF. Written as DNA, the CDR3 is TGTGCCAGTAGTCCGGCCCGCACAGATACGCAGTATTTT.

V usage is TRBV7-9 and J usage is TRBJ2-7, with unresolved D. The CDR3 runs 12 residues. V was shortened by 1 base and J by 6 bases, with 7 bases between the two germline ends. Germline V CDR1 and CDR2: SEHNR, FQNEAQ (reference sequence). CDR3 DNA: TGTGCCAGCAGCTTAGTTTTTTCCGAGCAGTACTTC. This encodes CASSLVFSEQYF.

The CDR3 loop reads CASSQRTGPYEQYF. The CDR3 DNA is TGCGCCAGCAGCCAAAGGACAGGGCCCTACGAGCAGTACTTC. J is TRBJ2-7 and V is TRBV4-3, with 8 bases aligning to TRBD1. CDR1 and CDR2 from the germline V gene are LGHNA and YSLEER. With 2 bases clipped from V and 2 bases from J, the junction kept 2 bases outside the gene matches. The CDR3 is 14 residues long.

CDR3 loop: CASSYSPGVYNSPLHF. CDR3 nucleotide sequence: TGTGCCAGCAGTTACAGCCCAGGGGTTTATAATTCACCCCTCCACTTT. The chain has TRBV6-5 and TRBJ1-6; perhaps TRBD1 as D (6 bases). The ends were cut back, 2 bases at V and 4 bases at J, with 12 bases in the middle. The CDR3 totals 16 residues. CDR1 MNHEY and CDR2 SVGAGI come from the germline V gene.

CDR3 protein: CSVVQGQYEQYF. For the CDR3, the DNA is TGCAGCGTTGTGCAGGGACAATACGAGCAGTACTTC. The rearrangement uses TRBV29-1 and TRBJ2-7, with D perhaps matching TRBD1 (6 bases). The CDR3 has 12 residues. Germline V gene data show CDR1 as SQVTM and CDR2 as ANQGSEA. V lost 4 bases and J 4 bases, leaving 11 bases between the germline ends.

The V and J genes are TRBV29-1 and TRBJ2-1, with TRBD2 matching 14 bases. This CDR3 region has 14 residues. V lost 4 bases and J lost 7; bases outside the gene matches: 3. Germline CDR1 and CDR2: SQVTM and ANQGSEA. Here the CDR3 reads CSVAGLAGGNEQFF. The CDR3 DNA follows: TGCAGCGTTGCCGGACTAGCGGGGGGTAATGAGCAGTTCTTC.

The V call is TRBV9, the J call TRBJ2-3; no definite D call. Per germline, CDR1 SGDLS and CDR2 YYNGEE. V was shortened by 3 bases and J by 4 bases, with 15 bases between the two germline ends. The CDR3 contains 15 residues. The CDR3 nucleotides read TGTGCCAGCAGCGCCCGAGATGGGGTCCCAGATACGCAGTATTTT. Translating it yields CASSARDGVPDTQYF.